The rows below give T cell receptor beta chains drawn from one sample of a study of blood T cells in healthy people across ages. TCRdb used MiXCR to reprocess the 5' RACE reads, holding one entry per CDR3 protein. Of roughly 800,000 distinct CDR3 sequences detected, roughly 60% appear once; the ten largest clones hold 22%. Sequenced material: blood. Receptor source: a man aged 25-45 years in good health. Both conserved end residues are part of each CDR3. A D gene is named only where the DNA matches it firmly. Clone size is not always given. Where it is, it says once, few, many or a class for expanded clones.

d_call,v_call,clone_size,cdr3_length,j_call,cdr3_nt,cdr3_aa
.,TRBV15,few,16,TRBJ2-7,TGTGCCACCAGCGGCTCTAGGGGATTAGACTCCTACGAGCAGTACTTC,CATSGSRGLDSYEQYF
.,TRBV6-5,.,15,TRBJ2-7,TGTGCCAGCAGTTACTCCGCAGGGACCCCCTACGAGCAGTACTTC,CASSYSAGTPYEQYF
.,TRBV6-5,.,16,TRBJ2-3,TGTGCCAGCAGTTACTCTTCCGACAGATACACAGATACGCAGTATTTT,CASSYSSDRYTDTQYF
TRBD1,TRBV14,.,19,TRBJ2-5,TGTGCCAGCAGCCAAGATTTGGGGACAGGGGCCTTGTACCAAGAGACCCAGTACTTC,CASSQDLGTGALYQETQYF
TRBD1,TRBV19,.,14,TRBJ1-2,TGTGCCAGTAGCTCACGGGACAGGGACCCCGGCTACACCTTC,CASSSRDRDPGYTF
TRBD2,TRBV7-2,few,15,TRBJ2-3,TGTGCCAGCAGACCAGGACTAGCAAGCACAGATACGCAGTATTTT,CASRPGLASTDTQYF
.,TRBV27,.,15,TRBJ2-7,TGTGCCAGCAGTTCCGCCCGGGATTTCACCTACGAGCAGTACTTC,CASSSARDFTYEQYF
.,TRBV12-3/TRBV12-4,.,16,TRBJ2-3,TGTGCCAGCAGTTTCCCGCGCGGCTCAAGCACAGATACGCAGTATTTT,CASSFPRGSSTDTQYF
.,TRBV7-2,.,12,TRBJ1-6,TGTGCCAGCAGCTTAGGGACAGCACCCCTCCACTTT,CASSLGTAPLHF
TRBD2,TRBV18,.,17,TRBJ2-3,TGTGCCAGCTCACCACCAGTATTCCGGGGGGACACAGATACGCAGTATTTT,CASSPPVFRGDTDTQYF
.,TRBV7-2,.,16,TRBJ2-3,TGTGCCAGCGGCTTAGGTGGGGAGACTAGCACAGATACGCAGTATTTT,CASGLGGETSTDTQYF
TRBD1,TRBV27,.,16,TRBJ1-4,TGTGCCAGCAGTTTAGAGGGGGCAATGTCTTCCGAAAAACTGTTTTTT,CASSLEGAMSSEKLFF
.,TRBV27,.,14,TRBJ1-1,TGTGCCAGCAGTTTCCGGACACTGAACACTGAAGCTTTCTTT,CASSFRTLNTEAFF
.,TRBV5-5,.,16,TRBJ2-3,TGTGCCAGCAGCTTGGAAGTCTTAAGGCTTACAGATACGCAGTATTTT,CASSLEVLRLTDTQYF
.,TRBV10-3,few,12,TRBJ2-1,TGTGCCATCAGTGAGTCCCTTTGGGAGCAGTTCTTC,CAISESLWEQFF
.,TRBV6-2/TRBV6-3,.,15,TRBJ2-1,TGTGCCAGCAGTTATACCGGTGGTGCCTACAATGAGCAGTTCTTC,CASSYTGGAYNEQFF
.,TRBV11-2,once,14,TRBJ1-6,TGTGCCAGCAGCTTCGTGAGTTTCGATTCACCCCTCCACTTT,CASSFVSFDSPLHF